What follows is one TCR beta chain and its context. Clones were sequenced by immunoSEQ multiplex PCR, and TCRdb holds only the in-frame ones, with some missing. The sample contains about 2,200,000 clones, around 93% of which appear only once. These data come from a study of shared clonotypes between healthy human individuals. Naive CD8 cells comprised CD45RO-negative, CCR7-positively selected cells, excluding terminally differentiated effector memory CD45RA+ cells. All donors qualified as healthy HIV-negative adults and had experienced no recent acute infections or vaccinations. Every contributor of samples was a Caucasian grown-up residing in Nashville, Tennessee. V gave up 4 bases and J gave up 6 bases; unmatched junction bases: 1. This CDR3 contains 12 residues. Germline values: CDR1 MDHEN, CDR2 SYDVKM.

Sequencing was performed on naive CD8+ T cells from PBMCs. The receptor was derived from a man aged 18 to 29 in good health. Some clones in this sample may be carry-over from other donors' samples. The rearrangement links TRBV28 to TRBJ1-2; the match to TRBD1 covers 8 bases. The CDR3 here is CASSSQGDGYTF. The CDR3 DNA follows: TGTGCCAGCAGTTCACAGGGGGATGGCTACACCTTC.